This T cell receptor beta chain was sequenced for a study of blood T cell repertoires in COVID-19. Clones were sequenced by immunoSEQ multiplex PCR, and TCRdb holds only the in-frame ones, with some missing. The table shows roughly 220,000 clones, with around four fifths occurring only once. CDR1 and CDR2 (germline): MGHRA, YSYEKL. CDR3 length: 15 amino acids. Trimming removed 1 base from V and 0 bases from J; junction bases left unmatched: 2. The sequence was collected from a man younger than 45 with active or convalescent COVID-19. The sample was peripheral blood. The chain joins TRBV4-1 to TRBJ2-5, with 7 bases lining up with TRBD2. The CDR3 spells CASSQGTSDQETQYF. The CDR3 region has the DNA TGCGCCAGCAGCCAAGGAACTAGCGACCAAGAGACCCAGTACTTC.